This T cell receptor beta chain was profiled in a study of T cell repertoires in cytomegalovirus infection. General study findings and limits: Of the TCR beta families, the public ones yielded a cumulative frequency that identified carriers of CMV plus the relevant HLA.

Trimming pared 4 bases from V and 4 bases from J, leaving 19 bases between. Looked up from germline, CDR1 is SQVTM and CDR2 is ANQGSEA. The CDR3 covers 15 residues. The count of this clonotype is one. Antigen unknown. TCRdb processed the reads anew with MiXCR; each CDR3 protein has one entry. The data contain fewer than 650,000 distinct CDR3 sequences, over 35% of them singletons. This chain links TRBV29-1 with TRBJ2-5; TRBD2 might be the D (6 bases). This TCR was recovered from a human donor in good health (CMV status not recorded). Some clones in this sample may be carry-over from other donors' samples. The sequencing used cultured PBMCs, collected from culture after CMV antigen stimulation. CDR3 protein: CSVVPTRPLLETQYF. CDR3 sequence (DNA): TGCAGCGTTGTGCCGACTAGACCCCTCCTAGAGACCCAGTACTTC.